A single sample is the source of the 27 T cell receptor beta chains below, sequenced in a study of T cell changes during pregnancy in multiple sclerosis (dated by TCRdb to the late 2010s). Receptor amplification or capture employed the immunoSEQ multiplex PCR assay. The table comes from immuneACCESS by way of TCRdb, which keeps in-frame sequences with V and J called. Part of the clones is missing from these tables; in studies checked, under half for an unresolved V gene and the rest for unknown reasons. For this sample the table gives some 70,000 clones, of which about 91% were detected only once. The top ten clonotypes cover about 0.3% of the sample. The sequenced sample was CD4+ T cells from peripheral blood mononuclear cells, obtained in the third trimester of pregnancy. Receptors originate from a female donor in good health, enrolled as a control in a pregnancy study.

The genes are TRBV19 and TRBJ1-3; D is uncertain. V lost 3 bases and J 2 bases, leaving 11 bases between the germline ends. The CDR3 loop spans 15 amino acids. Per germline, CDR1 LNHDA and CDR2 SQIVND (reference sequence). CDR3 sequence (DNA): TGTGCCAGTAGTATGTGGGCAGAGACTGGAAACACCATATATTTT. This codes for CASSMWAETGNTIYF.

This clone was counted once. The chain combines TRBV13 with TRBJ2-3, with 14 bases fitting TRBD2. After removal of 4 bases from V and 1 base from J, the junction contained 4 bases not matched to a gene. Germline CDR1 and CDR2: PRHDT and FYEKMQ (reference sequence). The CDR3 consists of 17 residues. CDR3 amino acids: CASSYGTSGGGTDTQYF. CDR3 coding DNA: TGTGCCAGCAGCTATGGGACTAGCGGGGGAGGCACAGATACGCAGTATTTT. Drawing the rest from reference TRBV13 and TRBJ2-3, the complete variable domain is AAGVIQSPRHLIKEKRETATLKCYPIPRHDTVYWYQQGPGQDPQFLISFYEKMQSDKGSIPDRFSAQQFSDYHSELNMSSLELGDSALYFCASSYGTSGGGTDTQYFGPGTRLTVL.

The genes are TRBV6-5 and TRBJ2-1; TRBD2 agrees at 9 bases. The CDR3 is 16 residues long. The germline V gene has CDR1 MNHEY and CDR2 SVGAGI. The V and J ends lost 0 bases and 10 bases, in that order; junction bases with no gene match: 10. The CDR3 DNA is TGTGCCAGCAGTTACTCCGGCGGGGGGGCGACATACGAGCAGTTCTTC. It translates to CASSYSGGGATYEQFF.

The genes are TRBV30 and TRBJ1-1; maybe TRBD1 (6 bases). The CDR3 is made up of 15 amino acids. The germline V gene has CDR1 GTSNPN and CDR2 SVGIG (reference sequence). Trimming removed 5 bases from V and 1 base from J, with 17 bases in between. The chain's CDR3 is CAWGGRRLGNTEAFF. The CDR3 region has the DNA TGTGCCTGGGGGGGCAGGCGCTTGGGGAACACTGAAGCTTTCTTT.

The chain recombines TRBV27 with TRBJ2-7; 7 bases agree with TRBD1. CDR1 and CDR2 from the germline V gene are MNHEY and SMNVEV (reference sequence). This CDR3 region has 15 residues. V trimming: 4 bases; J trimming: 5 bases; junction bases outside the gene matches: 11. The CDR3 region has the DNA TGTGCCAGCAGTTCCGGACAGGCTAATGTCAACGAGCAGTACTTC. Translating gives CASSSGQANVNEQYF.

This chain links TRBV29-1 with TRBJ2-4; 9 nucleotides align to TRBD1. The CDR3 is 13 residues long. The germline CDR1 and CDR2 sequences are SQVTM and ANQGSEA. J lost 5 bases, V lost 6 bases, and 5 bases had no gene match. The CDR3 loop reads CSVETGGENIQYF. CDR3 in DNA: TGCAGCGTGGAAACAGGGGGCGAAAACATTCAGTACTTC.

The rearrangement links TRBV30 to TRBJ1-6; D may be TRBD1 (6 bases). The germline gives CDR1 GTSNPN, CDR2 SVGIG (reference sequence). This CDR3 is 21 amino acids long. V lost 0 bases and J 10 bases, leaving 34 bases between the germline ends. CDR3 protein: CAWSVGGLDPNGWDTGSPLHF. The CDR3 bases are TGTGCCTGGAGTGTAGGGGGTCTTGACCCCAACGGATGGGATACGGGGTCACCCCTCCACTTT.

The V call is TRBV7-9, the J call TRBJ2-1, with 10 bases that match TRBD1. Trimming at V came to 2 bases and at J to 14 bases, leaving 12 bases not matched to a gene. Per the germline V gene, CDR1 is SEHNR and CDR2 is FQNEAQ (reference sequence). This CDR3 region has 15 residues. For the CDR3, the DNA is TGTGCCAGCAGCTTATCCCGGGACAGGGGTTATCGCAAGTTCTTC. It specifies CASSLSRDRGYRKFF.

This clone has a handful of counts. V and J are TRBV7-9 and TRBJ1-1, with D tentatively TRBD1 (6 bases). V was clipped by 5 bases and J by 3 bases, with 19 bases between them. Germline V gives CDR1 SEHNR, CDR2 FQNEAQ (reference sequence). This CDR3 is built from 16 residues. In nucleotides, the CDR3 is TGTGCCAGCAGCCCCCTGACAGGCAGAGGAGACACTGAAGCTTTCTTT. As protein: CASSPLTGRGDTEAFF.

The chain employs TRBV7-2 and TRBJ1-5, with a possible D match to TRBD1 (5 bases). Germline lookup yields CDR1 SGHTA and CDR2 FQGNSA. The CDR3 is 13 amino acids. V was pared by 1 base and J by 6 bases, with 7 bases between. The CDR3 loop is CASSLGGGQPQHF. The CDR3, as DNA: TGTGCCAGCAGCTTAGGGGGCGGTCAGCCCCAGCATTTT.

This clone was detected only a few times. The J gene is TRBJ2-4, the V gene TRBV7-3; D not certain. Germline assignment: CDR1 SGHTA and CDR2 FQGTGA. The CDR3 spans 16 residues. Trimming pared 2 bases from V and 7 bases from J, leaving 18 bases between. The CDR3 loop reads CASSLEPLLVPNIQYF. CDR3 DNA sequence: TGTGCCAGCAGCTTAGAACCCCTGCTAGTACCGAACATTCAGTACTTC.

The V and J genes are TRBV18 and TRBJ2-3; D not certain. This CDR3 region has 14 residues. Trimming removed 3 bases at V and 2 bases at J, with 9 bases between. Germline-derived CDR1 and CDR2 are KGHSH and LQKENI. The CDR3 region has the DNA TGTGCCAGCTCACCCCCATCTACCACAGATACGCAGTATTTT. Residues: CASSPPSTTDTQYF.

The rearrangement joins TRBV27 to TRBJ2-1; TRBD2 matches 16 bases. V gave up 6 bases and J gave up 2 bases; unmatched junction bases: 13. The CDR3 extends over 20 amino acids. From germline, CDR1 is MNHEY and CDR2 SMNVEV (reference sequence). CDR3 nucleotide sequence: TGTGCCAGCAGCAAGACCTCCGGGACTAGCGGGGGGGCCCCCTACAATGAGCAGTTCTTC. It specifies CASSKTSGTSGGAPYNEQFF.

The rearrangement uses TRBV9 and TRBJ1-5, with TRBD1 matching over 8 bases. CDR1 is SGDLS, CDR2 YYNGEE, per germline. The CDR3 has 15 residues. Trimming cost V 0 bases and J 4 bases; bases outside gene matches: 3. The CDR3 bases are TGTGCCAGCAGCGTAGGGACAGGGCTTAATCAGCCCCAGCATTTT. It encodes CASSVGTGLNQPQHF.

This clone was recorded once. V gene TRBV7-3 combines with J gene TRBJ2-2, with a tentative D call TRBD2 (5 bases). With 1 base removed from V and 2 bases from J, the gap between germline ends came to 11 bases. The CDR3 extends over 16 amino acids. The germline CDR1 and CDR2 sequences are SGHTA and FQGTGA. The CDR3 sequence is CASSLNTRLNTGELFF. The CDR3 nucleotides read TGTGCCAGCAGCTTAAACACTAGACTTAACACCGGGGAGCTGTTTTTT.

J is TRBJ2-7 and V is TRBV7-9, with D possibly TRBD1 on 5 matching bases. Germline assignment: CDR1 SEHNR and CDR2 FQNEAQ (reference sequence). With 5 bases removed from V and 7 bases from J, the gap between germline ends came to 18 bases. This CDR3 comprises 14 residues. In DNA, the CDR3 is TGTGCCAGCAGCCAAGACAGAGACGATGGGGAGCAGTACTTC. Translating it yields CASSQDRDDGEQYF.

The V call is TRBV20-1, the J call TRBJ2-1; D uncertain. CDR1 is DFQATT and CDR2 is SNEGSKA in the germline V gene (reference sequence). Trimming shortened V by 5 bases and J by 2 bases, and 4 bases separated the two germline ends. The CDR3 runs 11 residues. Written as DNA, the CDR3 is TGCAGTGCTCGTACCTACAATGAGCAGTTCTTC. Translation gives CSARTYNEQFF.

The chain recombines TRBV11-3 with TRBJ2-1; the D is unclear. Trimming took off 1 base at V and 10 bases at J, with 8 bases between the two ends. Germline V lookup: CDR1 SGHNT, CDR2 YENEEA. This CDR3 has 12 amino acids. The CDR3 nucleotides are TGTGCCAGCAGCTTAGGCGGAAGGGAGCAGTTCTTC. Residues: CASSLGGREQFF.

This rearrangement joins TRBV18 to TRBJ2-7; D gene unclear. The germline V gene encodes CDR1 KGHSH and CDR2 LQKENI. Trimming stripped 5 bases from V and 4 bases from J, with 6 bases between. The CDR3 length is 11 residues. CDR3 bases: TGTGCCAGCTCATCCGGTTACGAGCAGTACTTC. This gives the protein CASSSGYEQYF.

This clone was observed a single time. J is TRBJ2-5 and V is TRBV6-5; TRBD2 aligns across 8 bases. Trimming removed 2 bases from V and 4 bases from J; junction bases left unmatched: 6. Germline loops: CDR1 MNHEY, CDR2 SVGAGI. CDR3 size: 15 residues. In DNA, the CDR3 is TGTGCCAGCAGTTACAAAGGGACTAGTGGAGAGACCCAGTACTTC. This codes for CASSYKGTSGETQYF.

The chain is built from TRBV6-1 and TRBJ1-1; no clear D. Trimming removed 5 bases from V and 1 base from J, with 11 bases in between. The CDR3 is 14 residues long. Germline V gene sequence: CDR1 MNHNS, CDR2 SASEGT. The CDR3 DNA sequence: TGTGCCAGCAGTCTTTACAACACGAACACTGAAGCTTTCTTT. Its translation is CASSLYNTNTEAFF.

The genes are TRBV4-3 and TRBJ1-3; no definite D call. In germline, CDR1 is LGHNA, CDR2 YSLEER. This CDR3 spans 16 amino acids. V dropped 0 bases and J dropped 4 bases, with 13 bases sitting between them. CDR3 DNA sequence: TGCGCCAGCAGCCAAGATTTGGGCCAGTGGGGAAACACCATATATTTT. This codes for CASSQDLGQWGNTIYF.

This clone has more than one count but fewer than ten. This chain uses TRBV6-1 with TRBJ1-1; tentative D call: TRBD1 (6 bases). The V gene's germline CDR1 is MNHNS and CDR2 SASEGT. V gave up 7 bases and J gave up 2 bases, with 14 bases separating them. The CDR3 sequence is 14 residues long. CDR3 bases: TGTGCCAGCACTATAGACAGGATCAACACTGAAGCTTTCTTT. This translates into CASTIDRINTEAFF.

The chain carries TRBV9 and TRBJ1-4; 9 bases are shared with TRBD1. V shed 4 bases, J shed 0 bases, and the junction held 4 bases outside the gene matches. The CDR3 runs to 16 residues. CDR1 is SGDLS, CDR2 YYNGEE, per germline. The CDR3 nucleotides read TGTGCCAGCAGCCGACAGGGGGACGCAACTAATGAAAAACTGTTTTTT. This sequence encodes CASSRQGDATNEKLFF. Full variable domain (remainder filled in from reference TRBV9 and TRBJ1-4): DSGVTQTPKHLITATGQRVTLRCSPRSGDLSVYWYQQSLDQGLQFLIQYYNGEERAKGNILERFSAQQFPDLHSELNLSSLELGDSALYFCASSRQGDATNEKLFFGSGTQLSVL.

The count of this clone is one. This rearrangement joins TRBV6-6 to TRBJ1-5; 8 nucleotides match TRBD1. This CDR3 spans 13 amino acids. Germline assignment: CDR1 MNHNY and CDR2 SVGAGI (reference sequence). V lost 5 bases and J lost 4; bases outside the gene matches: 1. For the CDR3, the DNA is TGTGCCAGCAGTGGGACAGGTAATCAGCCCCAGCATTTT. It specifies CASSGTGNQPQHF.

This CDR3 reads CASSLAGQRDYNEQFF. DNA of the CDR3: TGCGCCAGCAGCTTGGCTGGACAGAGAGACTACAATGAGCAGTTCTTC. The gene calls are TRBV5-1 and TRBJ2-1; tentative D call: TRBD1 (6 bases). CDR1 is SGHRS, CDR2 YFSETQ, per germline. Deletions cut 0 bases from V and 3 bases from J, with 13 bases between. The CDR3 is 16 amino acids.

J is TRBJ2-1 and V is TRBV11-2, with D perhaps TRBD2 (5 bases). The V end was cut by 6 bases, the J end by 5 bases, with 23 bases between. This CDR3 is 17 amino acids long. CDR1 is SGHAT and CDR2 is FQNNGV in the germline V gene. The CDR3 DNA sequence: TGTGCCAGCAGTCTCCGAGGAGCGGCGGTTTTGGACAATGAGCAGTTCTTC. Its protein is CASSLRGAAVLDNEQFF.